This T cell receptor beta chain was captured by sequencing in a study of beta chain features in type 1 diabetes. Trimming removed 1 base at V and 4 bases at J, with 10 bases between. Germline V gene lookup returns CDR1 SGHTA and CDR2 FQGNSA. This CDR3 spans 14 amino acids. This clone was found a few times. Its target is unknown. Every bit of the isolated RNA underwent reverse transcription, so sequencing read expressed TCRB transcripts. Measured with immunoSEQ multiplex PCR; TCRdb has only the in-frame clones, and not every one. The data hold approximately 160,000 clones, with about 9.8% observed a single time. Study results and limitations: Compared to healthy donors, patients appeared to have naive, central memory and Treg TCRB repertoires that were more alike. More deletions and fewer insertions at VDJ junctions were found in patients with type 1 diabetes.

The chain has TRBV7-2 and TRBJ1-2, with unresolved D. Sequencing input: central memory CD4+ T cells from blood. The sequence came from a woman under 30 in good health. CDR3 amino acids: CASSLEIGGYGYTF. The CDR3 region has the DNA TGTGCCAGCAGCTTAGAAATAGGCGGCTATGGCTACACCTTC.